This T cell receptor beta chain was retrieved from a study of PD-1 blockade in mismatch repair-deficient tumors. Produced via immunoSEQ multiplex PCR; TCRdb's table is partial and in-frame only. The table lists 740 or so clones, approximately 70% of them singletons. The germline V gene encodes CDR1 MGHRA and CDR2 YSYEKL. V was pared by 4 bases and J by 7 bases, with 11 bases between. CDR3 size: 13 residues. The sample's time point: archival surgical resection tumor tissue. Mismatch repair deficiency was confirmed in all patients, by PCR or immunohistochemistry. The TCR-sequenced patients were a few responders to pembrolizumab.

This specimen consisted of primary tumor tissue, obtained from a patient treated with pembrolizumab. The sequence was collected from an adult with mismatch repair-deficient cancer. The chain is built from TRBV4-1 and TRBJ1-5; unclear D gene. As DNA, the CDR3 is TGCGCCAGCAGCCTTTCTGAAGGGCAGCCCCAGCATTTT. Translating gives CASSLSEGQPQHF.